These T cell receptor beta chains were read from a single sample in a study of vaccination effects on CD4 cells after COVID-19. These receptors are not linked to any known antigen. Method: immunoSEQ multiplex PCR; TCRdb's copy keeps in-frame clones and lacks some. The sample shows fewer than 85,000 clones, less than 80% of them seen only once. Sequencing used CD4+ T cells from PBMCs cultured with HCoV-OC43 spike peptides, obtained after COVID-19 vaccination. The receptors were sampled from a human donor who received a COVID-19 vaccine. Both conserved end residues are part of each CDR3. The D gene is left open where the match is weak. Clone sizes are given selectively: once, few, many, or a class where the clone is expanded.

j_gene | abundance | v_gene | d_gene | CDR3aa | CDR3nt
TRBJ2-3 | - | TRBV6-5 | TRBD2 | CASYTSGGTDTQYF | TGTGCCAGCTACACTAGCGGGGGCACAGATACGCAGTATTTT
TRBJ2-2 | - | TRBV3-1/TRBV3-2 | - | CASSQVTPNTGELFF | TGTGCCAGCAGCCAAGTGACTCCGAACACCGGGGAGCTGTTTTTT
TRBJ1-6 | - | TRBV30 | - | CAWSVAANSPLHF | TGTGCCTGGAGTGTGGCGGCTAATTCACCCCTCCACTTT
TRBJ1-5 | - | TRBV9 | - | CASSLQGSNQPQHF | TGTGCCAGCAGCCTACAGGGTTCCAATCAGCCCCAGCATTTT
TRBJ2-1 | - | TRBV5-4 | - | CASSSPGRVNEQFF | TGTGCCAGCAGCTCTCCAGGGCGTGTGAATGAGCAGTTCTTC
TRBJ2-1 | once | TRBV11-2 | TRBD1 | CASSLTGVLDEQFF | TGTGCCAGCAGCCTCACAGGGGTTTTGGATGAGCAGTTCTTC
TRBJ2-1 | - | TRBV11-2 | - | CASKSEVSSYNEQFF | TGTGCCAGCAAATCTGAGGTTTCCTCCTACAATGAGCAGTTCTTC
TRBJ1-2 | - | TRBV9 | - | CASSVAGGGGYGYTF | TGTGCCAGCAGCGTAGCCGGGGGAGGTGGCTATGGCTACACCTTC
TRBJ1-1 | - | TRBV9 | - | CASSEDLKLNTEAFF | TGTGCCAGCAGCGAGGACCTAAAGTTGAACACTGAAGCTTTCTTT
TRBJ2-3 | - | TRBV5-4 | TRBD2 | CASSQTTSGVGDTQYF | TGTGCCAGCAGCCAAACGACTAGCGGGGTGGGAGATACGCAGTATTTT
TRBJ1-5 | once | TRBV2 | - | CASSELVQPQHF | TGTGCCAGCAGTGAACTAGTTCAGCCCCAGCATTTT
TRBJ2-5 | - | TRBV5-1 | TRBD2 | CASSPSLAVETQYF | TGCGCCAGCAGCCCGTCCCTAGCGGTAGAGACCCAGTACTTC
TRBJ2-2 | - | TRBV30 | - | CAWNRDYTGELFF | TGTGCCTGGAACCGGGACTACACCGGGGAGCTGTTTTTT
TRBJ2-2 | - | TRBV5-1 | - | CASSPGSTGELFF | TGCGCCAGCAGCCCTGGATCCACCGGGGAGCTGTTTTTT
TRBJ2-3 | once | TRBV19 | - | CASSKRTDTQYF | TGTGCCAGTAGTAAACGGACAGATACGCAGTATTTT
TRBJ2-2 | - | TRBV2 | TRBD1 | CASSEGTDTGELFF | TGTGCCAGCAGCGAGGGGACAGACACCGGGGAGCTGTTTTTT